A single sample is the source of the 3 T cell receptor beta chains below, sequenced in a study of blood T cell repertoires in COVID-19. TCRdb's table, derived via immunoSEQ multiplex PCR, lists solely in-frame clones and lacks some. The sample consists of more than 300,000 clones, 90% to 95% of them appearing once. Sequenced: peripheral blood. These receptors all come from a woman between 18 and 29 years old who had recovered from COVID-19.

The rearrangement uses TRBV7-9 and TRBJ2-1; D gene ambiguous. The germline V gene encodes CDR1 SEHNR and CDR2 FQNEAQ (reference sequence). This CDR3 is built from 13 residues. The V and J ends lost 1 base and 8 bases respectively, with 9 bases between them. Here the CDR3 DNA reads TGTGCCAGCAGCTTAGGCCCACTGGATGAGCAGTTCTTC. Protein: CASSLGPLDEQFF.

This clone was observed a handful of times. The CDR3 DNA follows: TGTGCCAGCAGCCTACCCTCCTCGTTGGACTCTGAAGCTTTCTTT. Translating gives CASSLPSSLDSEAFF. The rearrangement links TRBV7-9 to TRBJ1-1; D gene uncertain. V dropped 5 bases and J dropped 6 bases, with 19 bases sitting between them. The CDR3 consists of 15 residues. CDR1 and CDR2 from the germline V gene are SEHNR and FQNEAQ (reference sequence).

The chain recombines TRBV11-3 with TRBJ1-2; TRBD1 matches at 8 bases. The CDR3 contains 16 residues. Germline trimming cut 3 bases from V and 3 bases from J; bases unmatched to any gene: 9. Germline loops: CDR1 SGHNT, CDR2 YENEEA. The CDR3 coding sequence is TGTGCCAGCAGCTTCAGACAGGGGTTATTAGACTATGGCTACACCTTC. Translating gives CASSFRQGLLDYGYTF.